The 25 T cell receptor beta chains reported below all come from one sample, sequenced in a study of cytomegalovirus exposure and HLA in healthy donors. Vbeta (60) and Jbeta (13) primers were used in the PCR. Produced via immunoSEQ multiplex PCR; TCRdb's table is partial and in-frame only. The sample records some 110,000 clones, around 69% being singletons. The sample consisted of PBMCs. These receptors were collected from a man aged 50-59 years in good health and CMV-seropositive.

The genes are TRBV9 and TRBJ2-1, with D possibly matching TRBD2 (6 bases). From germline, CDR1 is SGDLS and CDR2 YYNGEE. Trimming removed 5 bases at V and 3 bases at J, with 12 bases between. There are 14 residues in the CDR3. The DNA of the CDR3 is TGTGCCAGCAGTTTAACGGGAGTCTACAATGAGCAGTTCTTC. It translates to CASSLTGVYNEQFF.

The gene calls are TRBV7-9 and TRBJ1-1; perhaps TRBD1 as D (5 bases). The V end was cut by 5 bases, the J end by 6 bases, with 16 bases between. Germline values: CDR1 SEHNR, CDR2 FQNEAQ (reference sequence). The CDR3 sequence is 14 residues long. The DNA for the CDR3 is TGTGCCAGCAGCGGGCCAGGGCCCCGCGCTGAAGCTTTCTTT. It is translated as CASSGPGPRAEAFF.

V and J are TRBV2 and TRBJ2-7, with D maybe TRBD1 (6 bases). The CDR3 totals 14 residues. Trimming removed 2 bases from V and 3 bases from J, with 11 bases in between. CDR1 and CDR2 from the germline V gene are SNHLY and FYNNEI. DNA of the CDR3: TGTGCCAGCAGTGAAACGGCAGGGGACTACGAGCAGTACTTC. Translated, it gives CASSETAGDYEQYF.

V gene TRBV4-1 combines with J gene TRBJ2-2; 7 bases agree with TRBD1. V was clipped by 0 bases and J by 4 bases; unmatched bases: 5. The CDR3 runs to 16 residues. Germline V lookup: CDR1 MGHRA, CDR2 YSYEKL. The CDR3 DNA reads TGCGCCAGCAGCCAAGAAACAGGGGCCACCACCGGGGAGCTGTTTTTT. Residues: CASSQETGATTGELFF.

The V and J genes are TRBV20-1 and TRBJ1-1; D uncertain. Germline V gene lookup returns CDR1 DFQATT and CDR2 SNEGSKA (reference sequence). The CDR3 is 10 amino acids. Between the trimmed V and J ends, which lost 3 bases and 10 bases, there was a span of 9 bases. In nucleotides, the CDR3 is TGCAGTGCTAGGCGGGAGGTAGCTTTCTTT. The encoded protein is CSARREVAFF.

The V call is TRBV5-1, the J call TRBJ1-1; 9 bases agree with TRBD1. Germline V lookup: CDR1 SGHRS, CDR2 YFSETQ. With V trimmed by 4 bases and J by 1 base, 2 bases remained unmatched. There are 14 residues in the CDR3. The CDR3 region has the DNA TGCGCCAGCAGCGTACAGGGGGCGAACACTGAAGCTTTCTTT. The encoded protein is CASSVQGANTEAFF.

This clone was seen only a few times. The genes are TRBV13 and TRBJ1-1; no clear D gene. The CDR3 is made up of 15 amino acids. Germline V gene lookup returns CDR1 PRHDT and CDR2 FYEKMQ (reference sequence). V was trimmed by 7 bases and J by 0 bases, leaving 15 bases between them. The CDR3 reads CASTDNSDLNTEAFF. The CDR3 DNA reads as TGTGCCAGCACCGATAATAGCGACTTGAACACTGAAGCTTTCTTT.

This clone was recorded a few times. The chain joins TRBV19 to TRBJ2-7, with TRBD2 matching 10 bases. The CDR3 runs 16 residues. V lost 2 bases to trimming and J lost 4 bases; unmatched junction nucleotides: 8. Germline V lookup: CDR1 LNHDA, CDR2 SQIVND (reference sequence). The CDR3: CASSISSGRALYEQYF. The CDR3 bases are TGTGCCAGTAGTATATCCAGCGGGAGGGCCTTATACGAGCAGTACTTC.

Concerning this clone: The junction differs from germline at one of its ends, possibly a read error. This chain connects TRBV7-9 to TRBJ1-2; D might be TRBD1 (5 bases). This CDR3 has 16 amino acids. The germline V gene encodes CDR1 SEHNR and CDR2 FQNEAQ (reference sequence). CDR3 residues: CSSSLAGGNSYYGYTF. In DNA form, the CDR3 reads TGTTCCAGCAGCTTAGCGGGGGGGAACAGCTACTATGGCTACACCTTC.

CDR3 sequence (DNA): TGTGCCAGCACTCAGGGAGGGTCCTACGAGCAGTACTTC. It encodes CASTQGGSYEQYF. The chain carries TRBV2 and TRBJ2-7; 7 nucleotides match TRBD2. The CDR3 is made up of 13 amino acids. The V segment lost 7 bases and the J segment 1 base; nucleotides outside the gene matches: 4. In germline, CDR1 is SNHLY, CDR2 FYNNEI. Full variable domain (outside the CDR3, taken from reference TRBV2 and TRBJ2-7): EPEVTQTPSHQVTQMGQEVILRCVPISNHLYFYWYRQILGQKVEFLVSFYNNEISEKSEIFDDQFSVERPDGSNFTLKIRSTKLEDSAMYFCASTQGGSYEQYFGPGTRLTVT.

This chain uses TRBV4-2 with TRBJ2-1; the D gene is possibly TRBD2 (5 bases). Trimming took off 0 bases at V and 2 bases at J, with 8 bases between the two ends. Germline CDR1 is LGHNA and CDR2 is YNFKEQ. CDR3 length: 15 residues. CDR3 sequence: CASSQDRGPYNEQFF. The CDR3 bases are TGTGCCAGCAGCCAAGATCGGGGTCCCTACAATGAGCAGTTCTTC.

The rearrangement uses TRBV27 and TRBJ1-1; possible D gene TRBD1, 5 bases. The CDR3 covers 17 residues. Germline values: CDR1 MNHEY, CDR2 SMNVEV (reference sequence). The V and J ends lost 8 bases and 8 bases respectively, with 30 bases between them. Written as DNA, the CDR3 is TGTGCCAGCGCCCTGAGCAGTTTAGGGTCGGGGGTAAGGGAAGCTTTCTTT. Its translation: CASALSSLGSGVREAFF.

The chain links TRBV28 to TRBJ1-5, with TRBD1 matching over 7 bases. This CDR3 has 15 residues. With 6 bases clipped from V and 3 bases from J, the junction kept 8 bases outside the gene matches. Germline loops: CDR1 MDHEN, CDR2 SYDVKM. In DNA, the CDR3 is TGTGCCAGCAGCTTGACAGGGCACCCCAATCAGCCCCAGCATTTT. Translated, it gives CASSLTGHPNQPQHF. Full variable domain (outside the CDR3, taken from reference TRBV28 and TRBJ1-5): DVKVTQSSRYLVKRTGEKVFLECVQDMDHENMFWYRQDPGLGLRLIYFSYDVKMKEKGDIPEGYSVSREKKERFSLILESASTNQTSMYLCASSLTGHPNQPQHFGDGTRLSIL.

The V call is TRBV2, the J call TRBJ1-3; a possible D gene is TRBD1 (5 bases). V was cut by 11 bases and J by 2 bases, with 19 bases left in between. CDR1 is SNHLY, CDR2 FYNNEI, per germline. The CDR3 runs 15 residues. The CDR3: CAGGGAFGPGNTIYF. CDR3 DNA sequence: TGTGCCGGGGGGGGAGCTTTCGGCCCTGGAAACACCATATATTTT.

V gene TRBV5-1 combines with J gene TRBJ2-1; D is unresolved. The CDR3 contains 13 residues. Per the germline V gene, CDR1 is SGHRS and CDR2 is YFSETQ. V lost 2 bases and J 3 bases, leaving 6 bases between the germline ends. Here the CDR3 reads CASSLEIYNEQFF. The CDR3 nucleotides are TGCGCCAGCAGCTTAGAGATCTACAATGAGCAGTTCTTC.

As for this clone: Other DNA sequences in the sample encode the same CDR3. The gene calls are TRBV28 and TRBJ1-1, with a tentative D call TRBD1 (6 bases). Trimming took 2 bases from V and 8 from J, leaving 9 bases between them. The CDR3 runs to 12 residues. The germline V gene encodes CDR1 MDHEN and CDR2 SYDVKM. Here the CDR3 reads CASSLRGTEAFF. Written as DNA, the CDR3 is TGTGCCAGCAGTTTAAGGGGGACGGAAGCTTTCTTT.

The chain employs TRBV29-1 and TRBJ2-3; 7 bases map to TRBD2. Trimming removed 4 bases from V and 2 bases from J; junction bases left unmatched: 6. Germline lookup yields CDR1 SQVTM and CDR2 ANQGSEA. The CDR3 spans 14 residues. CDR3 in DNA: TGCAGCGTTGTCGGGAGGCTCCCCACAGATACGCAGTATTTT. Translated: CSVVGRLPTDTQYF.

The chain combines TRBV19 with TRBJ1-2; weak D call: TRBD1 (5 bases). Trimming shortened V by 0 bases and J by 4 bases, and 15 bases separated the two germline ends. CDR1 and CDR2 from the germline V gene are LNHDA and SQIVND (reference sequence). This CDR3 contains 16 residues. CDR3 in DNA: TGTGCCAGTAGTATAGATCAAATGGGTAGGGGCTATGGCTACACCTTC. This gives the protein CASSIDQMGRGYGYTF.

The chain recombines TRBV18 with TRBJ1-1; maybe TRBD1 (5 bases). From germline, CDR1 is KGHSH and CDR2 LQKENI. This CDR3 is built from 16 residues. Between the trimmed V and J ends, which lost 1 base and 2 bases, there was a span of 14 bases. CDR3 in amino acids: CASSPRGTGPNTEAFF. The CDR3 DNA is TGTGCCAGCTCACCACGGGGAACAGGCCCCAACACTGAAGCTTTCTTT.

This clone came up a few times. CDR3 bases: TGTGCCAGCAGCTTGGACAGGGGGCTCACAGATACGCAGTATTTT. Translated: CASSLDRGLTDTQYF. V usage is TRBV5-8 and J usage is TRBJ2-3, with 9 bases that match TRBD1. Germline values: CDR1 SGHTS, CDR2 YDEGEE. Trimming at V came to 0 bases and at J to 2 bases, leaving 1 base not matched to a gene. The CDR3 is made up of 15 amino acids.

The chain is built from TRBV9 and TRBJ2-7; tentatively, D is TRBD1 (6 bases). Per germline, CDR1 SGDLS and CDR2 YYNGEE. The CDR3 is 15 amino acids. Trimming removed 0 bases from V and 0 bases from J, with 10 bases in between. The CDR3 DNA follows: TGTGCCAGCAGCGTAGGGGCAGGGGACTCCTACGAGCAGTACTTC. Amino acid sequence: CASSVGAGDSYEQYF.

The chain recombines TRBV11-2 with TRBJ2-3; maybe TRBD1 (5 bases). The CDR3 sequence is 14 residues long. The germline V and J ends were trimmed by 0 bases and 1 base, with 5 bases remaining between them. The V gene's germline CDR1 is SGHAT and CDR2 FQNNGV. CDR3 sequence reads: CASSLEGGTDTQYF. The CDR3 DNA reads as TGTGCCAGCAGCTTAGAAGGGGGCACAGATACGCAGTATTTT.

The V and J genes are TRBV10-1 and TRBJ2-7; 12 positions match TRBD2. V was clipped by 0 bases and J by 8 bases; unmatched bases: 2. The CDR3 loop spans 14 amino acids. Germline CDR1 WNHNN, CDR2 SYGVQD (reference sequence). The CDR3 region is CASSESLAGGQQYF. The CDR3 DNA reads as TGCGCCAGCAGTGAGTCCCTAGCGGGAGGGCAGCAGTACTTC.

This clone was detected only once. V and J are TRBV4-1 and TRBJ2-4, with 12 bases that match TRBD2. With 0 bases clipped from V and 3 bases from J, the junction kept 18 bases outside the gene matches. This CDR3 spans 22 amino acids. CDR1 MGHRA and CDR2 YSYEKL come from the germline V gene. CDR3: CASSQESVLAGGPDQLKNIQYF. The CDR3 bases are TGCGCCAGCAGCCAAGAATCGGTCCTAGCGGGGGGGCCCGACCAACTCAAAAACATTCAGTACTTC.

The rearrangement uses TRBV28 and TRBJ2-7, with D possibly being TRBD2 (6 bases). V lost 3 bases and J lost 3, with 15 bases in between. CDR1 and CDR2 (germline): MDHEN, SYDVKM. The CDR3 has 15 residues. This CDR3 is CASSFLGGSIYEQYF. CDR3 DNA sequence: TGTGCCAGCAGTTTTTTGGGAGGAAGTATCTACGAGCAGTACTTC.